This T cell receptor (beta chain) comes out of a study of cytomegalovirus exposure and HLA in healthy donors. General study results and limits: Analysis performed later found under 20,000 TCR beta sequences associated with HLA alleles at 0.05 false discovery rate. Later analysis indicated greater clonal expansion among HLA-associated TCR beta chains than among equally common other chains.

A word on this clone: Its antigen remains unknown.

Both 60 Vbeta primers and 13 Jbeta primers went into the PCR. Here immunoSEQ multiplex PCR was the method, and the copy in TCRdb shows in-frame clones only, minus some. The sample carries about 130,000 clones, 15% to 20% recorded once. V lost 1 base to trimming and J lost 5 bases, with 6 bases between them. This CDR3 is built from 12 residues. Germline loops: CDR1 SGHKS, CDR2 YYEKEE (reference sequence). This receptor was taken from a female donor in good health and CMV-seropositive. The sequencing sample was made of PBMCs. The V call is TRBV5-5, the J call TRBJ1-2; D unclear. The CDR3 loop is CASSLRGYGYTF. In nucleotides, the CDR3 is TGTGCCAGCAGCTTGCGGGGTTATGGCTACACCTTC.